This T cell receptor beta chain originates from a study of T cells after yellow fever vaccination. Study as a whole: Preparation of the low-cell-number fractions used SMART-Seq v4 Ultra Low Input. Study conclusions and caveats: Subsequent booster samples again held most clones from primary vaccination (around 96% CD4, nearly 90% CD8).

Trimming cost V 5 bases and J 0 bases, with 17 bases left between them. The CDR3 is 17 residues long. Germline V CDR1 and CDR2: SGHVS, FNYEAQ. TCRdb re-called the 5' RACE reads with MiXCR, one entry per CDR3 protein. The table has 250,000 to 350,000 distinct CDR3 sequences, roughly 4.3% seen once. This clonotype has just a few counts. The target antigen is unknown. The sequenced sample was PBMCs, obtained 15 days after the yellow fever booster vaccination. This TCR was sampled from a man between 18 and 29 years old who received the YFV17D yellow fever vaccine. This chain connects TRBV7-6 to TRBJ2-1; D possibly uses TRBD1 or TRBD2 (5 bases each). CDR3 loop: CASSLRLPGPSYNEQFF. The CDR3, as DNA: TGTGCCAGCAGCCTCCGACTGCCGGGGCCCTCCTACAATGAGCAGTTCTTC.